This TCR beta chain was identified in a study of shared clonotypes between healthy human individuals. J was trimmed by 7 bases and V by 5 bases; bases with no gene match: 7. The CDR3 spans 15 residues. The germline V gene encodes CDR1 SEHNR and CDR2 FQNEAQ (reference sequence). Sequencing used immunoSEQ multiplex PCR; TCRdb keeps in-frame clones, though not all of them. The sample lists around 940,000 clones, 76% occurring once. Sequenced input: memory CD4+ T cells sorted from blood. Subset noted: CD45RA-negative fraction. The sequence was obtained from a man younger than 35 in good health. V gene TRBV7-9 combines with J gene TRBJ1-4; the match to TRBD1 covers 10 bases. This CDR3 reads CASSAAGTGVEKLFF. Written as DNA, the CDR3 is TGTGCCAGCAGCGCTGCCGGGACAGGGGTTGAAAAACTGTTTTTT.